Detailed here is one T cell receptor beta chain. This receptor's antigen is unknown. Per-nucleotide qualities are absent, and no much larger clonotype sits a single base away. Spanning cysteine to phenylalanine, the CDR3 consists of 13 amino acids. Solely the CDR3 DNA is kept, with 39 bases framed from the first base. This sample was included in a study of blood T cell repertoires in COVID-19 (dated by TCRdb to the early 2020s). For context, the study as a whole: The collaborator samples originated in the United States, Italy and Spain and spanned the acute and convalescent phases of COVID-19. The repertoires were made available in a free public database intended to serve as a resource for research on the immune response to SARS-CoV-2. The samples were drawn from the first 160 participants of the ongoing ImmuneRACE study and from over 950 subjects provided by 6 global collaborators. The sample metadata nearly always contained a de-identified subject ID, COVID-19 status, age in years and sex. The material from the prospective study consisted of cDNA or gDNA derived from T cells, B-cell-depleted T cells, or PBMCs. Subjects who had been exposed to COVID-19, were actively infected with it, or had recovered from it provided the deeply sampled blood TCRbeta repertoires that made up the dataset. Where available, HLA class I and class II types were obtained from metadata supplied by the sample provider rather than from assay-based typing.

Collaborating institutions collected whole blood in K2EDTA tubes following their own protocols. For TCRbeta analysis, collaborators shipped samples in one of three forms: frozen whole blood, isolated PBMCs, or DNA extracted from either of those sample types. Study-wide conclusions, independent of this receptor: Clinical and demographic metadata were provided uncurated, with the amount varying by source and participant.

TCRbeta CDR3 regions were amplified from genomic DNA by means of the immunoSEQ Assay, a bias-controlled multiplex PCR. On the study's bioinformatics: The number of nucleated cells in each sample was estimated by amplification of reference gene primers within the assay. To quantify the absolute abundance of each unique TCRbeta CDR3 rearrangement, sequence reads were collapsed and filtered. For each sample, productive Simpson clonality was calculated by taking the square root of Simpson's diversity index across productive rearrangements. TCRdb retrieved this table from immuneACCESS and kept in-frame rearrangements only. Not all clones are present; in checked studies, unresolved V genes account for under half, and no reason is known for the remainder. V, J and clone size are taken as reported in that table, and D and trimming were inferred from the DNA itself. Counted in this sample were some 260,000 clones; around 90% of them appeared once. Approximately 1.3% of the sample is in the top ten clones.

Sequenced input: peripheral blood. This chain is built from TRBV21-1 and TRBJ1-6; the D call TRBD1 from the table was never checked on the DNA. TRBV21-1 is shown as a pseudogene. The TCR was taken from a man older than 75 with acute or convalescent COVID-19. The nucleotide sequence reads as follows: TGTGCCAGTCGGGACAGGGGATATTCACCCCTCCACTTT. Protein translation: CASRDRGYSPLHF.